A single sample gave rise to the 4 T cell receptor beta chains below, sequenced in a study of T cells in tumors after PD-1 blockade. Generated by immunoSEQ multiplex PCR, the TCRdb table keeps only in-frame clones and is missing some. The repertoire consists of 60,000 to 65,000 clones, with less than 85% occurring once and the leading ten covering approximately 4.8%. Sequencing used PBMCs, obtained after anti-PD-1 treatment. These receptors all stem from a human donor with basal cell carcinoma.

The chain employs TRBV19 and TRBJ2-7, with 8 positions matching TRBD1. The CDR3 runs to 12 residues. Per the germline V gene, CDR1 is LNHDA and CDR2 is SQIVND (reference sequence). V lost 5 bases and J lost 7; bases outside the gene matches: 4. The CDR3 DNA sequence: TGTGCCAGTAGTTTGACAGGGGTAGAGCAGTACTTC. It is translated as CASSLTGVEQYF.

The table lists this clone with many counts. The chain links TRBV10-3 to TRBJ1-2; 7 bases line up with TRBD1. Germline loops: CDR1 ENHRY, CDR2 SYGVKD. CDR3 length equals 14 residues. The ends lost 5 bases at V and 2 bases at J; junction bases unmatched: 5. The CDR3: CAISIGTENYGYTF. The CDR3 DNA reads as TGTGCCATCAGTATAGGGACAGAAAACTATGGCTACACCTTC.

The chain joins TRBV5-5 to TRBJ2-7, with unresolved D. CDR1 is SGHKS, CDR2 YYEKEE, per germline (reference sequence). With 1 base removed from V and 9 bases from J, the gap between germline ends came to 11 bases. The CDR3 has 12 amino acids. The DNA for the CDR3 is TGTGCCAGCAGCTTGATCCCCCCCGGGCAGTACTTC. It codes for CASSLIPPGQYF.

The rearrangement uses TRBV7-9 and TRBJ1-3, with 7 bases identical to TRBD1. Germline-derived CDR1 and CDR2 are SEHNR and FQNEAQ (reference sequence). Trimming cost V 1 base and J 1 base; bases outside gene matches: 1. The CDR3 totals 15 residues. CDR3 sequence reads: CASSLDRGSGNTIYF. Written as DNA, the CDR3 is TGTGCCAGCAGCTTAGACAGGGGATCTGGAAACACCATATATTTT.